This passage covers 30 T cell receptor beta chains from one sample sequenced in a study of T cell responses to AZD1222 COVID-19 vaccine. The protocol was immunoSEQ multiplex PCR, while the TCRdb copy is restricted to in-frame clones and leaves out a portion. The table includes roughly 160,000 clones, roughly nine tenths detected once. Sequences were derived from peripheral blood, sampled on day 0 of AZD1222 vaccination. The origin of the receptors is an adult in good health.

The rearrangement uses TRBV30 and TRBJ1-5; 8 bases are shared with TRBD1. The germline V gene encodes CDR1 GTSNPN and CDR2 SVGIG (reference sequence). This CDR3 comprises 13 residues. Trimming removed 5 bases from V and 4 bases from J; junction bases left unmatched: 4. The CDR3 coding sequence is TGTGCCTGGGACAGGGGAGGGAATCAGCCCCAGCATTTT. Residues: CAWDRGGNQPQHF. Filled out from reference TRBV30 and TRBJ1-5, the complete variable domain reads SQTIHQWPATLVQPVGSPLSLECTVEGTSNPNLYWYRQAAGRGLQLLFYSVGIGQISSEVPQNLSASRPQDRQFILSSKKLLLSDSGFYLCAWDRGGNQPQHFGDGTRLSIL.

This chain joins TRBV10-3 and TRBJ2-7; 8 bases fit TRBD1. Germline CDR1 ENHRY, CDR2 SYGVKD. The length of the CDR3 is 11 residues. V gave up 9 bases and J gave up 3 bases; unmatched junction bases: 1. CDR3 residues: CAIGQGYEQYF. The DNA for the CDR3 is TGTGCCATTGGACAGGGCTACGAGCAGTACTTC.

The rearrangement links TRBV5-1 to TRBJ2-7; 9 bases map to TRBD1. The ends lost 5 bases at V and 3 bases at J; junction bases unmatched: 9. CDR1 and CDR2 (germline): SGHRS, YFSETQ. CDR3 length equals 15 residues. CDR3 region: CASSSPGQGFYEQYF. The CDR3 nucleotides are TGCGCCAGCAGTTCACCGGGACAGGGTTTCTACGAGCAGTACTTC.

The V and J genes are TRBV3-1 (or the pseudogene TRBV3-2) and TRBJ1-2; D remains unclear. V was trimmed by 4 bases and J by 5 bases, leaving 8 bases between them. Looked up from germline, CDR1 is LGHDT and CDR2 is YNNKEL (reference sequence). The CDR3 consists of 12 residues. This CDR3 reads CASSPSGYGYTF. As DNA, the CDR3 is TGTGCCAGCAGCCCGAGTGGGTATGGCTACACCTTC.

J is TRBJ1-5 and V is TRBV2; D is perhaps TRBD1 (5 bases). The CDR3 sequence is 15 residues long. Germline assignment: CDR1 SNHLY and CDR2 FYNNEI. V gave up 4 bases and J gave up 7 bases, with 17 bases separating them. The CDR3 nucleotides are TGTGCCAGCAGTGTACCCGGGACCCTCCGGCAGCCCCAGCATTTT. This gives the protein CASSVPGTLRQPQHF.

The chain joins TRBV9 to TRBJ1-4, with D possibly TRBD1 on 6 matching bases. V lost 4 bases and J lost 8, with 18 bases in between. CDR3 length: 15 amino acids. Germline lookup yields CDR1 SGDLS and CDR2 YYNGEE. This chain's CDR3 is CASSRTPGHEEKLFF. The DNA of the CDR3 is TGTGCCAGCAGCAGAACTCCGGGACATGAAGAAAAACTGTTTTTT.

The gene calls are TRBV28 and TRBJ1-2; no reliable D call. The CDR3 sequence is 13 residues long. The germline CDR1 and CDR2 sequences are MDHEN and SYDVKM. V was cut by 4 bases and J by 2 bases, with 8 bases left in between. Here the CDR3 reads CASSWAGNYGYTF. The CDR3 DNA reads TGTGCCAGCAGTTGGGCCGGGAACTATGGCTACACCTTC.

CDR3 amino acids: CASSGPHGADDGYTF. For the CDR3, the DNA is TGTGCCAGCAGCGGACCACACGGGGCAGATGATGGCTACACCTTC. The chain couples TRBV5-5 to TRBJ1-2; possibly TRBD1 for D (5 bases). This CDR3 contains 15 residues. Trimming took 4 bases from V and 6 from J, leaving 19 bases between them. Germline V gene sequence: CDR1 SGHKS, CDR2 YYEKEE (reference sequence).

The chain couples TRBV6-6 to TRBJ1-1, with D hard to call. V dropped 2 bases and J dropped 6 bases, with 19 bases sitting between them. Per germline, CDR1 MNHNY and CDR2 SVGAGI (reference sequence). The CDR3 contains 16 residues. The CDR3 loop reads CASSYGLLFVDPEAFF. The CDR3 bases are TGTGCCAGCAGTTACGGCCTATTGTTTGTGGACCCTGAAGCTTTCTTT.

The CDR3 here is CASSPLVVGTSQGYTF. DNA of the CDR3: TGTGCCAGCAGCCCACTGGTTGTGGGGACATCTCAAGGCTACACCTTC. The V call is TRBV11-2, the J call TRBJ1-2; a possible D gene is TRBD1 (6 bases). Germline CDR1 reads SGHAT; CDR2 reads FQNNGV. The CDR3 contains 16 residues. Trimming stripped 5 bases from V and 8 bases from J, with 24 bases between. Full variable domain (rest looked up from reference TRBV11-2 and TRBJ1-2): EAGVAQSPRYKIIEKRQSVAFWCNPISGHATLYWYQQILGQGPKLLIQFQNNGVVDDSQLPKDRFSAERLKGVDSTLKIQPAKLEDSAVYLCASSPLVVGTSQGYTFGSGTRLTVV.

The table lists this clone with many counts. V gene TRBV10-3 combines with J gene TRBJ1-1, with a possible D match to TRBD1 (5 bases). The length of the CDR3 is 15 residues. V lost 4 bases and J lost 3, with 15 bases in between. Germline loops: CDR1 ENHRY, CDR2 SYGVKD. The CDR3 nucleotides are TGTGCCATCAGTGGACTCAGGGATTCCGACACTGAAGCTTTCTTT. It encodes CAISGLRDSDTEAFF.

This chain uses TRBV12-3 or TRBV12-4 with TRBJ1-4; TRBD1 aligns across 7 bases. V dropped 5 bases and J dropped 6; count of bases not matched to a gene: 3. This CDR3 is 13 amino acids long. CDR3 DNA: TGTGCCAGCAGTGACAGGGTTCATGAAAAACTGTTTTTT. Its protein product is CASSDRVHEKLFF.

The chain recombines TRBV6-2 or TRBV6-3 with TRBJ1-1; D uncertain. CDR1 is MNHEY, CDR2 SVGEGT, per germline. V lost 3 bases to trimming and J lost 0 bases, with 20 bases between them. This CDR3 is 18 amino acids long. The CDR3, as DNA: TGTGCCAGCAGTTATGGCGGCGTCTCGACCAACATGAACACTGAAGCTTTCTTT. This translates into CASSYGGVSTNMNTEAFF.

Worth noting for this clone: Other nucleotide sequences in the sample specify the same CDR3. This chain links TRBV9 with TRBJ1-1; D not certain. Deletions cut 0 bases from V and 1 base from J, with 4 bases between. CDR3 length equals 13 residues. Germline values: CDR1 SGDLS, CDR2 YYNGEE. Here the CDR3 reads CASSVGPNTEAFF. The CDR3 DNA reads as TGTGCCAGCAGCGTAGGACCGAACACTGAAGCTTTCTTT.

This clone was seen more than once but under ten times. The chain combines TRBV2 with TRBJ1-5; D is perhaps TRBD1 (6 bases). Trimming pared 6 bases from V and 6 bases from J, leaving 21 bases between. CDR1 and CDR2 (germline): SNHLY, FYNNEI. The length of the CDR3 is 16 residues. CDR3 bases: TGTGCCAGCAGAGAAACCAGGGGATCGGGAAGTCAGCCCCAGCATTTT. Its protein is CASRETRGSGSQPQHF.

This chain joins TRBV5-1 and TRBJ1-5, with D perhaps TRBD1 (6 bases). This CDR3 region has 14 residues. The V end lost 2 bases, the J end lost 1 base, and 7 bases lay between the germline ends. CDR1 and CDR2 from the germline V gene are SGHRS and YFSETQ. CDR3 DNA: TGCGCCAGCAGCTTCGGGACAAGCAATCAGCCCCAGCATTTT. It encodes CASSFGTSNQPQHF. The whole variable domain, filled in from reference TRBV5-1 and TRBJ1-5, reads KAGVTQTPRYLIKTRGQQVTLSCSPISGHRSVSWYQQTPGQGLQFLFEYFSETQRNKGNFPGRFSGRQFSNSRSEMNVSTLELGDSALYLCASSFGTSNQPQHFGDGTRLSIL.

The rearrangement joins TRBV6-5 to TRBJ1-1; perhaps TRBD1 as D (5 bases). Germline loops: CDR1 MNHEY, CDR2 SVGAGI. This CDR3 region has 12 residues. V lost 8 bases and J lost 9, with 16 bases in between. The CDR3 loop is CASSQGGTKAFF. As DNA, the CDR3 is TGTGCCAGCTCTCAGGGAGGGACGAAAGCTTTCTTT.

This clone was picked up one time. The chain has TRBV4-2 and TRBJ1-5; D call uncertain. Trimming pared 0 bases from V and 3 bases from J, leaving 12 bases between. Germline values: CDR1 LGHNA, CDR2 YNFKEQ. This CDR3 has 16 amino acids. Written as DNA, the CDR3 is TGTGCCAGCAGCCAAGAGGACGGAGCCAACAATCAGCCCCAGCATTTT. This translates into CASSQEDGANNQPQHF.

The chain has TRBV27 and TRBJ1-5; 12 positions agree with TRBD1. This CDR3 region has 19 residues. Trimming at V came to 11 bases and at J to 0 bases, leaving 17 bases not matched to a gene. Germline CDR1 and CDR2: MNHEY and SMNVEV (reference sequence). The CDR3 here is CAGKIYRDRGPYSNQPQHF. CDR3 bases: TGTGCCGGAAAGATTTATCGGGACAGGGGGCCTTATAGCAATCAGCCCCAGCATTTT.

This chain connects TRBV6-1 to TRBJ1-2, with 7 positions matching TRBD1. Germline CDR1 MNHNS, CDR2 SASEGT. This CDR3 spans 15 amino acids. The junction had 12 bases not matched to a gene; V was cut back by 6 bases and J by 5 bases. CDR3 bases: TGTGCCAGCAGCTTGGGGACAGCCAGCTTGTATGGCTACACCTTC. Encoded protein: CASSLGTASLYGYTF.

The chain employs TRBV12-3 or TRBV12-4 and TRBJ2-1; no definite D call. Between the trimmed V and J ends, which lost 1 base and 8 bases, there was a span of 6 bases. The length of the CDR3 is 12 residues. CDR3 nucleotides: TGTGCCAGCAGTTTAGGGGGTTATGAGCAGTTCTTC. It translates to CASSLGGYEQFF.

The gene calls are TRBV29-1 and TRBJ2-5, with 9 bases aligning to TRBD1. With 4 bases clipped from V and 5 bases from J, the junction kept 14 bases outside the gene matches. Germline values: CDR1 SQVTM, CDR2 ANQGSEA. The CDR3 is 16 amino acids. The CDR3 bases are TGCAGCGTTGCCGGGCCCCGTCCCGGGACAGGGGAGACCCAGTACTTC. This codes for CSVAGPRPGTGETQYF.

The chain has TRBV11-3 and TRBJ2-3, with D perhaps TRBD2 (6 bases). The V end was cut by 1 base, the J end by 6 bases, with 8 bases between. Germline assignment: CDR1 SGHNT and CDR2 YENEEA. The CDR3 is 13 amino acids. Here the CDR3 reads CASSLVEGDTQYF. DNA of the CDR3: TGTGCCAGCAGCTTAGTGGAGGGCGATACGCAGTATTTT.

This sequence joins TRBV5-1 and TRBJ1-4; possible D gene TRBD1, 5 bases. Trimming left V 2 bases short and J 6 bases short, with 14 bases between. In germline, CDR1 is SGHRS, CDR2 YFSETQ. The length of the CDR3 is 15 residues. The CDR3: CASSFQNLGDEKLFF. The CDR3 DNA follows: TGCGCCAGCAGCTTCCAGAATTTGGGGGATGAAAAACTGTTTTTT.

The chain combines TRBV19 with TRBJ1-2, with 7 bases lining up with TRBD1. The CDR3 loop spans 14 amino acids. Looked up from germline, CDR1 is LNHDA and CDR2 is SQIVND (reference sequence). V lost 5 bases and J lost 4; bases outside the gene matches: 7. CDR3 loop: CASSGGTAGYGYTF. In DNA form, the CDR3 reads TGTGCCAGTAGTGGGGGGACAGCGGGCTATGGCTACACCTTC.

The chain uses TRBV19 and TRBJ1-1; D might be TRBD1 (6 bases). The CDR3 loop spans 15 amino acids. Germline lookup yields CDR1 LNHDA and CDR2 SQIVND (reference sequence). V was shortened by 6 bases and J by 3 bases, with 17 bases between the two germline ends. The chain's CDR3 is CASSLGGALDTEAFF. As DNA, the CDR3 is TGTGCCAGTAGCCTTGGGGGGGCTTTGGACACTGAAGCTTTCTTT. The full variable domain, completed using reference TRBV19 and TRBJ1-1, is DGGITQSPKYLFRKEGQNVTLSCEQNLNHDAMYWYRQDPGQGLRLIYYSQIVNDFQKGDIAEGYSVSREKKESFPLTVTSAQKNPTAFYLCASSLGGALDTEAFFGQGTRLTVV.

The genes are TRBV6-5 and TRBJ1-2; 7 bases are a match to TRBD1. Trimming at V came to 6 bases and at J to 3 bases, leaving 7 bases not matched to a gene. Germline CDR1 MNHEY, CDR2 SVGAGI. The CDR3 is 14 residues long. The CDR3 loop is CASRPTDRDYGYTF. The CDR3, as DNA: TGTGCCAGCAGACCTACCGACAGGGACTATGGCTACACCTTC.

The chain has TRBV28 and TRBJ2-5, with a possible D match to TRBD2 (5 bases). CDR3 length equals 14 residues. CDR1 and CDR2 (germline): MDHEN, SYDVKM. V lost 5 bases to trimming and J lost 4 bases, with 14 bases between them. Here the CDR3 DNA reads TGTGCCAGCAGTGTATCTAGCCGTCCAGAGACCCAGTACTTC. This encodes CASSVSSRPETQYF.

The chain carries TRBV15 and TRBJ2-7; 13 bases map to TRBD2. The CDR3 is 18 amino acids. The ends lost 1 base at V and 0 bases at J; junction bases unmatched: 6. Germline CDR1 and CDR2: LNHNV and YYDKDF (reference sequence). The CDR3: CATSRARTSGGSSYEQYF. The CDR3 bases are TGTGCCACCAGCAGAGCCCGGACTAGCGGGGGCTCCTCCTACGAGCAGTACTTC.

The chain links TRBV4-3 to TRBJ2-7; the D call may be TRBD1 or TRBD2 (6 bases each). The V gene's germline CDR1 is LGHNA and CDR2 YSLEER. V lost 5 bases, J lost 2 bases, and 16 bases lay in between. This CDR3 region has 15 residues. In nucleotides, the CDR3 is TGCGCCAGCAGCTCGGGATATAGGGGGGCCTACGAGCAGTACTTC. Protein sequence: CASSSGYRGAYEQYF.